This TCR beta chain originates from a study of blood T cell repertoires in COVID-19. V lost 3 bases and J lost 0; bases outside the gene matches: 4. Germline V gives CDR1 SGDLS, CDR2 YYNGEE. This CDR3 has 15 residues. Profiling relied on immunoSEQ multiplex PCR, and the TCRdb table lists in-frame clones only, not all of them. The data hold around 140,000 clones, with 88% observed a single time. The chain combines TRBV9 with TRBJ2-7, with TRBD1 matching over 9 bases. The sequenced material came from peripheral blood. The source is a man in his 70s with active COVID-19. The CDR3 bases are TGTGCCAGCAGCGCGGGACAGGGAAGCTCCTACGAGCAGTACTTC. It codes for CASSAGQGSSYEQYF.